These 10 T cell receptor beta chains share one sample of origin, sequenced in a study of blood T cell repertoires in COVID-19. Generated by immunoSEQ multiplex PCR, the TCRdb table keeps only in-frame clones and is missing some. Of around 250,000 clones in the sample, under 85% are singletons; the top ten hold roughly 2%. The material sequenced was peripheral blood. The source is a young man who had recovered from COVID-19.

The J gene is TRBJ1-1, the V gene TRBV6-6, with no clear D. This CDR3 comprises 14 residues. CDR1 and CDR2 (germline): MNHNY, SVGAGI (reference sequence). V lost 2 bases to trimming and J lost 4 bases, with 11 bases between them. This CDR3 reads CASSYQRVGTEAFF. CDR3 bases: TGTGCCAGCAGTTACCAGCGTGTGGGCACTGAAGCTTTCTTT.

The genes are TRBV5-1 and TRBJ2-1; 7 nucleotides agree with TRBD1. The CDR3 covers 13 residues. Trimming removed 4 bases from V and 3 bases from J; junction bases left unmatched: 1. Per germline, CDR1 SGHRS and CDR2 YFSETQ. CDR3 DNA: TGCGCCAGCAGCCGGGACAGCTACAATGAGCAGTTCTTC. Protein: CASSRDSYNEQFF. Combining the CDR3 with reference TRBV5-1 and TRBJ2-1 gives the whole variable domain KAGVTQTPRYLIKTRGQQVTLSCSPISGHRSVSWYQQTPGQGLQFLFEYFSETQRNKGNFPGRFSGRQFSNSRSEMNVSTLELGDSALYLCASSRDSYNEQFFGPGTRLTVL.

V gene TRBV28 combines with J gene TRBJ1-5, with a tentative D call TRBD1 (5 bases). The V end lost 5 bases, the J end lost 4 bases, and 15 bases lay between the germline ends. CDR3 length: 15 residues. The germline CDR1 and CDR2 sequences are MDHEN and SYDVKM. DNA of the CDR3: TGTGCCAGCAGTCCTCCCAGGGTCGGGAATCAGCCCCAGCATTTT. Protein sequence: CASSPPRVGNQPQHF.

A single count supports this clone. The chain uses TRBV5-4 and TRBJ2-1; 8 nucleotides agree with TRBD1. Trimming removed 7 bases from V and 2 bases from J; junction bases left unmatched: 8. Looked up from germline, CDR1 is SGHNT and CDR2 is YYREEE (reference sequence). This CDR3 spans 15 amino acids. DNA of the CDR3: TGTGCCAGCTGCCTTCAGGGGGCCCCCTACAATGAGCAGTTCTTC. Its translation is CASCLQGAPYNEQFF.

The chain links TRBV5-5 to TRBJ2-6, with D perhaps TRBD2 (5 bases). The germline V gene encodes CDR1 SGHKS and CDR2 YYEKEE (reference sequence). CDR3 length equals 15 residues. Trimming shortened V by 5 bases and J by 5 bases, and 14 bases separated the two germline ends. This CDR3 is CASSKDGNRANVLTF. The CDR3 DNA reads TGTGCCAGCAGTAAAGACGGGAACAGGGCCAACGTCCTGACTTTC. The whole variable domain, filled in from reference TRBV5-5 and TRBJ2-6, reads DAGVTQSPTHLIKTRGQQVTLRCSPISGHKSVSWYQQVLGQGPQFIFQYYEKEERGRGNFPDRFSARQFPNYSSELNVNALLLGDSALYLCASSKDGNRANVLTFGAGSRLTVL.

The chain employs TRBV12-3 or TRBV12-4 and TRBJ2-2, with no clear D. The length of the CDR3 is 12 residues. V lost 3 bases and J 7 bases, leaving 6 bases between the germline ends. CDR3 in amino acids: CASSFGFGELFF. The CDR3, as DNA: TGTGCCAGCAGTTTCGGGTTCGGGGAGCTGTTTTTT.

CDR3 in amino acids: CASSFDRQLRNTIYF. CDR3 coding DNA: TGTGCCAGCAGTTTTGACAGGCAACTTAGGAACACCATATATTTT. The gene calls are TRBV6-5 and TRBJ1-3; maybe TRBD1 (6 bases). The CDR3 is 15 amino acids. Germline V gene data show CDR1 as MNHEY and CDR2 as SVGAGI. V lost 4 bases, J lost 7 bases, and 17 bases lay in between.

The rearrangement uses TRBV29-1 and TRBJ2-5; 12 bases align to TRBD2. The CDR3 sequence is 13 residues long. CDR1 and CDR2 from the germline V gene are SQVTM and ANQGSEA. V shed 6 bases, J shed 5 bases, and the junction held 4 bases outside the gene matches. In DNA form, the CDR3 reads TGCAGCGTCACACTAGCGGGGGGTGAGACCCAGTACTTC. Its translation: CSVTLAGGETQYF.

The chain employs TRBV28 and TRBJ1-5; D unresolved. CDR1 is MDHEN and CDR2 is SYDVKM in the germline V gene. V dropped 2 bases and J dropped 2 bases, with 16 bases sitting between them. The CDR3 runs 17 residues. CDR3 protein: CASSLTTFGLGNQPQHF. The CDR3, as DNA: TGTGCCAGCAGTTTAACCACCTTTGGGCTGGGCAATCAGCCCCAGCATTTT.

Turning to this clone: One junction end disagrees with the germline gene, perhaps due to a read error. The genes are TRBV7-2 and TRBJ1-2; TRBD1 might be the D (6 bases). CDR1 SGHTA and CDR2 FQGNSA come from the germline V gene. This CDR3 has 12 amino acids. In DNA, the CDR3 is TGTGCCAGCAGCTTAGTCAGGGGTTTGTCGAGCTTC. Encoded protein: CASSLVRGLSSF. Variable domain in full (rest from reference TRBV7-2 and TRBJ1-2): GAGVSQSPSNKVTEKGKDVELRCDPISGHTALYWYRQSLGQGLEFLIYFQGNSAPDKSGLPSDRFSAERTGGSVSTLTIQRTQQEDSAVYLCASSLVRGLSSFGSGTRLTVV.